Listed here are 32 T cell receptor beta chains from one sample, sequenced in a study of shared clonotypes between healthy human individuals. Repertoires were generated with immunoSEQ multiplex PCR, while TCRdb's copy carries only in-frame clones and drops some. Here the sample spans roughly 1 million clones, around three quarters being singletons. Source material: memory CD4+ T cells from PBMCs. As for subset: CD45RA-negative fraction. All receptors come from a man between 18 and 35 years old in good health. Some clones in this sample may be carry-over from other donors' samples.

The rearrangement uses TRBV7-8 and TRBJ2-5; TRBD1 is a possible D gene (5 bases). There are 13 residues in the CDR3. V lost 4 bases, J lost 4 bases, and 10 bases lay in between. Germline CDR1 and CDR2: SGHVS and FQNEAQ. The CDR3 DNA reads TGTGCCAGCAGCTCCCTTAGGGGAGAGACCCAGTACTTC. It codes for CASSSLRGETQYF.

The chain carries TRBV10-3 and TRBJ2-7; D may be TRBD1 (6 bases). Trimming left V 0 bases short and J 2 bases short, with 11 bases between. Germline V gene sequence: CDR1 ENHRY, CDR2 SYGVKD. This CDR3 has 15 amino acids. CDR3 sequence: CAISESRDRPYEQYF. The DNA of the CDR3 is TGTGCCATCAGTGAGTCCCGTGACAGGCCCTACGAGCAGTACTTC.

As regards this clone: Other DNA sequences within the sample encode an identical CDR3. The DNA of the CDR3 is TGTGCCAGCTCTCCGGGAGGCAACACCGGGGAGCTGTTTTTT. It specifies CASSPGGNTGELFF. V usage is TRBV18 and J usage is TRBJ2-2; 7 bases are shared with TRBD2. The germline CDR1 and CDR2 sequences are KGHSH and LQKENI. With 6 bases clipped from V and 2 bases from J, the junction kept 3 bases outside the gene matches. The CDR3 runs to 14 residues.

CDR3 sequence reads: CASSVAVGMNYGYTF. CDR3 coding DNA: TGTGCCAGCAGCGTAGCGGTAGGGATGAACTATGGCTACACCTTC. This sequence joins TRBV9 and TRBJ1-2; D is unclear. V lost 0 bases and J lost 2, with 11 bases in between. The germline V gene has CDR1 SGDLS and CDR2 YYNGEE. CDR3 length: 15 amino acids.

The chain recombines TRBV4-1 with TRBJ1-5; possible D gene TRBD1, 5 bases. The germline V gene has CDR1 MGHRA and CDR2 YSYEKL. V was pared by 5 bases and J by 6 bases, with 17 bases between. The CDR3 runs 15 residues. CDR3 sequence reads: CASSEARQGGQPQHF. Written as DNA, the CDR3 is TGCGCCAGCAGCGAAGCTAGGCAGGGTGGTCAGCCCCAGCATTTT.

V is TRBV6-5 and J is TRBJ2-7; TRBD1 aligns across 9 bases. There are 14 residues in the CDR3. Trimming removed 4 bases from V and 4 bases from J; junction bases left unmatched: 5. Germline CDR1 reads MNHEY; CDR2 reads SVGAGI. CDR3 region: CASSFRTGEYEQYF. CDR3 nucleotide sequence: TGTGCCAGCAGTTTTAGGACAGGGGAGTACGAGCAGTACTTC.

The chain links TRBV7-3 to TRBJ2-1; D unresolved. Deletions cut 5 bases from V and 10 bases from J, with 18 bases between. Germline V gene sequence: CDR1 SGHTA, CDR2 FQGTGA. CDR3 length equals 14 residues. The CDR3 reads CASSQESLKNEQFF. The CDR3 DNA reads TGTGCCAGCAGCCAAGAGAGTTTGAAAAACGAGCAGTTCTTC.

CDR3 nucleotides: TGTGCCAGCAGCGCGGACAGGGGGCGAGATGAGCAGTTCTTC. The encoded protein is CASSADRGRDEQFF. The V gene is TRBV2, the J gene TRBJ2-1; 11 positions match TRBD1. The germline CDR1 and CDR2 sequences are SNHLY and FYNNEI. Trimming removed 6 bases from V and 8 bases from J; junction bases left unmatched: 6. This CDR3 region has 14 residues.

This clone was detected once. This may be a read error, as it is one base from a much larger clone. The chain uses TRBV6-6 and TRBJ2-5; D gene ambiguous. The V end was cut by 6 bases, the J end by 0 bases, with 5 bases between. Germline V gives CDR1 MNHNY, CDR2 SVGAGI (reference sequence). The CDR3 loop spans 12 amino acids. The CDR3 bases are TGTGCCAGCAGGGGCAACCAAGAGACCCAGTACTTC. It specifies CASRGNQETQYF.

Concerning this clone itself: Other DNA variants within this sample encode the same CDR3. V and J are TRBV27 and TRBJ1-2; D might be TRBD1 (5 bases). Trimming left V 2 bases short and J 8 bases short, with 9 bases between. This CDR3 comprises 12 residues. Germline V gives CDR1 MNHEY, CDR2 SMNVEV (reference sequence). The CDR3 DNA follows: TGTGCCAGCAGTTTACCAGGGTCGGGCTACACCTTC. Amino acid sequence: CASSLPGSGYTF.

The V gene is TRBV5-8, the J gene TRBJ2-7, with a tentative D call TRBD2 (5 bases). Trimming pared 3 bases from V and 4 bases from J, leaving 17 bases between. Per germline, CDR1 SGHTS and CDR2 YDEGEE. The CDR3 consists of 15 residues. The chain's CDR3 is CASSSRTSGGYEQYF. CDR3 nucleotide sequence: TGTGCCAGCAGCTCCAGGACGTCGGGCGGGTACGAGCAGTACTTC.

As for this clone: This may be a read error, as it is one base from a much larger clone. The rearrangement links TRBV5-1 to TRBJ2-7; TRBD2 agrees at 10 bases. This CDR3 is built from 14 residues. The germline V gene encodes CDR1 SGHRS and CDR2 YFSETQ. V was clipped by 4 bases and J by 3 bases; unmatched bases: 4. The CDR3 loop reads CASSPGTSDYEQYF. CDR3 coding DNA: TGCGCCAGCAGCCCCGGGACTAGCGACTACGAGCAGTACTTC.

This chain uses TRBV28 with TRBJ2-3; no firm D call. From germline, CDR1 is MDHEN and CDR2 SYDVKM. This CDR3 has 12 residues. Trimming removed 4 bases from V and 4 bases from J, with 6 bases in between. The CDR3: CASSSIADTQYF. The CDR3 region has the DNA TGTGCCAGCAGTTCGATAGCAGATACGCAGTATTTT. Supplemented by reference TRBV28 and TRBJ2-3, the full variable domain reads DVKVTQSSRYLVKRTGEKVFLECVQDMDHENMFWYRQDPGLGLRLIYFSYDVKMKEKGDIPEGYSVSREKKERFSLILESASTNQTSMYLCASSSIADTQYFGPGTRLTVL.

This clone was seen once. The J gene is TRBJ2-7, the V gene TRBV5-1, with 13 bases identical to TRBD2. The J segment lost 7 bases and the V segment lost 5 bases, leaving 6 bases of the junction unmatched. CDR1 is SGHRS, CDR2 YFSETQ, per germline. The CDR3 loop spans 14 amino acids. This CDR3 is CASRFGLAGVEQYF. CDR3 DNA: TGCGCCAGCAGGTTCGGACTAGCGGGAGTTGAGCAGTACTTC.

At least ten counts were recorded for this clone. The CDR3 coding sequence is TGTGCCAGCATTGGGGCTAGCGGGAGTCAAGAGCAGTACTTC. Its protein is CASIGASGSQEQYF. The chain uses TRBV28 and TRBJ2-7, with 10 nucleotides matching TRBD2. The ends lost 7 bases at V and 7 bases at J; junction bases unmatched: 10. There are 14 residues in the CDR3. The germline V gene has CDR1 MDHEN and CDR2 SYDVKM.

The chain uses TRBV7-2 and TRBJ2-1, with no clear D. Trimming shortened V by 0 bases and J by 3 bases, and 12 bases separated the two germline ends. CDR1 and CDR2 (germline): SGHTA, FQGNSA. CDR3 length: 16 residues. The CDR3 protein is CASSLAFGGSYNEQFF. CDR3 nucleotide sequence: TGTGCCAGCAGCTTAGCCTTCGGCGGAAGCTACAATGAGCAGTTCTTC.

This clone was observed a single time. CDR3 DNA: TGTGCCAGCAGTTTATCTCTGACAGGGCGCGGAAAACTGTTTTTT. This translates into CASSLSLTGRGKLFF. V usage is TRBV27 and J usage is TRBJ1-4, with 7 bases that match TRBD1. V lost 0 bases, J lost 10 bases, and 8 bases stayed unmatched. There are 15 residues in the CDR3. Germline CDR1 and CDR2: MNHEY and SMNVEV (reference sequence).

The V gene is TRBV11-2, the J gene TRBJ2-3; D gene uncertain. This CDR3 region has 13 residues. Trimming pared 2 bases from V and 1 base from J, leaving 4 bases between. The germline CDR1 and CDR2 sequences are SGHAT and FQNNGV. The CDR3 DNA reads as TGTGCCAGCAGCTTAAGTGGCACAGATACGCAGTATTTT. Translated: CASSLSGTDTQYF.

CDR3 in DNA: TGTGCCAGCCGACTAGCAGCGAACTACGAGCAGTACTTC. It translates to CASRLAANYEQYF. The chain recombines TRBV6-1 with TRBJ2-7; 7 bases are a match to TRBD2. V lost 8 bases, J lost 3 bases, and 7 bases stayed unmatched. Germline loops: CDR1 MNHNS, CDR2 SASEGT. The CDR3 is made up of 13 amino acids.

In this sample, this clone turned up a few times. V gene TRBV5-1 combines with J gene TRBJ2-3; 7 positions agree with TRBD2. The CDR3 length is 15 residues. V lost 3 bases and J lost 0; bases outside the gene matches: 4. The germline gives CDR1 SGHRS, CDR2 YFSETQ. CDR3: CASSSDGRSTDTQYF. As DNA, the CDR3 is TGCGCCAGCAGCTCGGACGGGAGGAGCACAGATACGCAGTATTTT. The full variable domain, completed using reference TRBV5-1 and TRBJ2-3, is KAGVTQTPRYLIKTRGQQVTLSCSPISGHRSVSWYQQTPGQGLQFLFEYFSETQRNKGNFPGRFSGRQFSNSRSEMNVSTLELGDSALYLCASSSDGRSTDTQYFGPGTRLTVL.

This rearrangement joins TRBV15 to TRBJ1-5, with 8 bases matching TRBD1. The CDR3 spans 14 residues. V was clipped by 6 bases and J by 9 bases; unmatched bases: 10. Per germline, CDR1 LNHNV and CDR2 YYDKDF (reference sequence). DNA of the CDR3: TGTGCCACCAGGACAGGGGACGAACCCGGGCCCCAGCATTTT. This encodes CATRTGDEPGPQHF. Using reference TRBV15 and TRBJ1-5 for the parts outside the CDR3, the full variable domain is DAMVIQNPRYQVTQFGKPVTLSCSQTLNHNVMYWYQQKSSQAPKLLFHYYDKDFNNEADTPDNFQSRRPNTSFCFLDIRSPGLGDTAMYLCATRTGDEPGPQHFGDGTRLSIL.

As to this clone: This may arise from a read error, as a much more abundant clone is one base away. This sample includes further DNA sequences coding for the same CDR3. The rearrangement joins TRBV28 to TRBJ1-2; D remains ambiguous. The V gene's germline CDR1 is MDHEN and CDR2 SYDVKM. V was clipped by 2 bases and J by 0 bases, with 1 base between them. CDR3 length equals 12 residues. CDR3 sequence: CASSLPNYGYTF. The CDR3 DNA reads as TGTGCCAGCAGTTTACCTAACTATGGCTACACCTTC.

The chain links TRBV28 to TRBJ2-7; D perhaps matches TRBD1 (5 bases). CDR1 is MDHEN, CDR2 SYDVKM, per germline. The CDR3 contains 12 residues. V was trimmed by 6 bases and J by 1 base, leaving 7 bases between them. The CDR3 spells CASSRQSYEQYF. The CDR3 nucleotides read TGTGCCAGCAGCAGACAGTCCTACGAGCAGTACTTC.

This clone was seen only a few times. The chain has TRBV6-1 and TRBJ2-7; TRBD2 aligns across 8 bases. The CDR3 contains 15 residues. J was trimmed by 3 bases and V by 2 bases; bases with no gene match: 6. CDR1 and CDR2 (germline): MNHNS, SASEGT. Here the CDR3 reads CASSEQASGLYEQYF. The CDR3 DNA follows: TGTGCCAGCAGTGAACAGGCTAGCGGGCTCTACGAGCAGTACTTC.

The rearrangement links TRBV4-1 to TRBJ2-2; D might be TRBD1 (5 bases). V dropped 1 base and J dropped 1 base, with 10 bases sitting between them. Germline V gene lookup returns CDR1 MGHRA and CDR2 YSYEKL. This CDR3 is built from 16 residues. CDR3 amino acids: CASSQVRQGNTGELFF. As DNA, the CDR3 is TGCGCCAGCAGCCAAGTACGGCAGGGGAACACCGGGGAGCTGTTTTTT.

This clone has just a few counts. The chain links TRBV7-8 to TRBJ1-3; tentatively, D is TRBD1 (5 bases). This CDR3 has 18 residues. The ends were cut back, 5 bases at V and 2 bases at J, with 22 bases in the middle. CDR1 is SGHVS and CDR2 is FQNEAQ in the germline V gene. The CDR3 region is CASSTPLGQGFPGNTIYF. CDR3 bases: TGTGCCAGCAGCACTCCATTGGGGCAGGGCTTTCCTGGAAACACCATATATTTT.

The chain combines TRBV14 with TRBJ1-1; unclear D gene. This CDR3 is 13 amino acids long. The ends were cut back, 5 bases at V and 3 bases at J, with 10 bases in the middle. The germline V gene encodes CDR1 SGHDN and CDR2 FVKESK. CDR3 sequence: CASSNSLYTEAFF. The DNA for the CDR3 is TGTGCCAGCAGCAATAGCCTTTACACTGAAGCTTTCTTT.

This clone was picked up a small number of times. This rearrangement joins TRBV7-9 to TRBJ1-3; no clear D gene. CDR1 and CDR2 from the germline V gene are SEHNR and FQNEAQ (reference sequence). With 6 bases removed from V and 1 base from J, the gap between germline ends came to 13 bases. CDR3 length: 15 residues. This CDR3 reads CASRGHSLSGNTIYF. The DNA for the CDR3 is TGTGCCAGCAGGGGCCACAGCTTGTCTGGAAACACCATATATTTT. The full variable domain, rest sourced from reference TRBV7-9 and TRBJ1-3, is DTGVSQNPRHKITKRGQNVTFRCDPISEHNRLYWYRQTLGQGPEFLTYFQNEAQLEKSRLLSDRFSAERPKGSFSTLEIQRTEQGDSAMYLCASRGHSLSGNTIYFGEGSWLTVV.

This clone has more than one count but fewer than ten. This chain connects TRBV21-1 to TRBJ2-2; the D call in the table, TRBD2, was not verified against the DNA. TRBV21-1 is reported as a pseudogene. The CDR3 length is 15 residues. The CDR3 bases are TGTGCCAGCAGCATCGGCGGGGACAACACCGGGGAGCTGTTTTTT. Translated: CASSIGGDNTGELFF.

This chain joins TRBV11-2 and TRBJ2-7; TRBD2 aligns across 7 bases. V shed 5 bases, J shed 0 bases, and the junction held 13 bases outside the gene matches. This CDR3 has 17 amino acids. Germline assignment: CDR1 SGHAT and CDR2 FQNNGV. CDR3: CASSPPPSGPNSYEQYF. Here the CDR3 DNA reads TGTGCCAGCAGCCCTCCCCCTAGCGGCCCTAACTCCTACGAGCAGTACTTC.

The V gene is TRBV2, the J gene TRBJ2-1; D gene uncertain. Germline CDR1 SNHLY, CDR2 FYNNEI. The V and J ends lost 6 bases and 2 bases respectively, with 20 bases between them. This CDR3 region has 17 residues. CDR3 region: CASSLESPARTYNEQFF. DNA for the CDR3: TGTGCCAGCAGCCTTGAAAGTCCAGCGAGAACCTACAATGAGCAGTTCTTC.

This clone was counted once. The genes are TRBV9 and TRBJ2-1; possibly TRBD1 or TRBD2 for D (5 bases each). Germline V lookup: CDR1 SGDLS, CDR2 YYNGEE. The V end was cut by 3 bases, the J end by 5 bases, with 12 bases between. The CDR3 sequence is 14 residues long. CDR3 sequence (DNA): TGTGCCAGCAGCGGAGAGGGGTGGGACAATGAGCAGTTCTTC. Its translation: CASSGEGWDNEQFF.